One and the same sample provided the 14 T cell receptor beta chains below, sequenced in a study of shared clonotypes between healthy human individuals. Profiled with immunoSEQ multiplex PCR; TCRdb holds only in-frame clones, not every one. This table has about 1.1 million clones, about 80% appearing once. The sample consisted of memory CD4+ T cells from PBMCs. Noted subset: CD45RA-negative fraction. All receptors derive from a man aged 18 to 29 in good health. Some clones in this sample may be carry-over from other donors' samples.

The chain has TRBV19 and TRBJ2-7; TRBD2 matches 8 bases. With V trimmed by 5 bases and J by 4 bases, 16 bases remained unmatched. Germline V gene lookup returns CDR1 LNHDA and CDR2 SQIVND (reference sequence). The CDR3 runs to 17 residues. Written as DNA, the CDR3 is TGTGCCAGTAGTTCGTGGTCCCCCCTCGGGGGGGGTTACGAGCAGTACTTC. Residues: CASSSWSPLGGGYEQYF.

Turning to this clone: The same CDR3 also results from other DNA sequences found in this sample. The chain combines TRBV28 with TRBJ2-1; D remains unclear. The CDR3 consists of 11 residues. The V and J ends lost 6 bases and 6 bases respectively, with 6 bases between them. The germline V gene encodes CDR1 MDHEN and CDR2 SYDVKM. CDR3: CASSLVNEQFF. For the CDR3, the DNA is TGTGCCAGCAGCCTAGTCAATGAGCAGTTCTTC. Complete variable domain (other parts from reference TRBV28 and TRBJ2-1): DVKVTQSSRYLVKRTGEKVFLECVQDMDHENMFWYRQDPGLGLRLIYFSYDVKMKEKGDIPEGYSVSREKKERFSLILESASTNQTSMYLCASSLVNEQFFGPGTRLTVL.

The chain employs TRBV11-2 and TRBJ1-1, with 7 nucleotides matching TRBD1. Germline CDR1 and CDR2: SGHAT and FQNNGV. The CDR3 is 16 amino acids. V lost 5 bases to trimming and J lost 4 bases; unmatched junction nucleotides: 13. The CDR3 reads CASSPSEGGASTEAFF. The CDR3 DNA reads TGTGCCAGCAGCCCTTCGGAAGGGGGCGCGTCCACTGAAGCTTTCTTT.

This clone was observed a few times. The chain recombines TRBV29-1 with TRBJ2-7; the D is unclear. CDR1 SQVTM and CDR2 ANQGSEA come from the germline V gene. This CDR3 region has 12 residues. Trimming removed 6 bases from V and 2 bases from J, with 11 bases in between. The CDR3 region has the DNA TGCAGCGTCGAGACCGGAGCCTACGAGCAGTACTTC. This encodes CSVETGAYEQYF.

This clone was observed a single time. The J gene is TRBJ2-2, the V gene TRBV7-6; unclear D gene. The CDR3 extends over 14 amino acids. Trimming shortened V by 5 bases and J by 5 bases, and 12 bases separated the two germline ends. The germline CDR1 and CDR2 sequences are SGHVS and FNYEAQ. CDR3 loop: CASSQQSWTGELFF. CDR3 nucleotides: TGTGCCAGCAGCCAACAGTCCTGGACCGGGGAGCTGTTTTTT.

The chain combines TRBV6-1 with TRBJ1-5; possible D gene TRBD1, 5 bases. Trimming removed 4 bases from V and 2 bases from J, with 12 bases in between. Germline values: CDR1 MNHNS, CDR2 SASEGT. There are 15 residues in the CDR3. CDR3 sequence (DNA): TGTGCCAGCAGTGGGGGCTGGGCGGGCAATCAGCCCCAGCATTTT. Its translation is CASSGGWAGNQPQHF.

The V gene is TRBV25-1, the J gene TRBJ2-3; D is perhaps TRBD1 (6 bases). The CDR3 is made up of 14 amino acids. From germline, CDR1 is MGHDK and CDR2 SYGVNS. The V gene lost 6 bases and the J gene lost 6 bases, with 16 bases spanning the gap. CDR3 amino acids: CASRSGGSADTQYF. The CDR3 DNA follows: TGTGCCAGCAGGAGTGGGGGCTCCGCGGATACGCAGTATTTT. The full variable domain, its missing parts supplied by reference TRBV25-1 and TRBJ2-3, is EADIYQTPRYLVIGTGKKITLECSQTMGHDKMYWYQQDPGMELHLIHYSYGVNSTEKGDLSSESTVSRIRTEHFPLTLESARPSHTSQYLCASRSGGSADTQYFGPGTRLTVL.

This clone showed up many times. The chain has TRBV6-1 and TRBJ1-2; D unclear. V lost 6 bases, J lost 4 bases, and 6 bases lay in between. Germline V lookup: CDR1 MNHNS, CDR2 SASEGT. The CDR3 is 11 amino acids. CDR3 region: CASRMAYGYTF. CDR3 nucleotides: TGTGCCAGCAGAATGGCCTATGGCTACACCTTC.

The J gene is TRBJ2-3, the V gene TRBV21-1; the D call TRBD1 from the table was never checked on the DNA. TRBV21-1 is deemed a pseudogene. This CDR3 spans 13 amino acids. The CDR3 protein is CASSKEQAWLQYF. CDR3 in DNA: TGTGCCAGCAGCAAAGAGCAGGCCTGGCTGCAGTATTTT.

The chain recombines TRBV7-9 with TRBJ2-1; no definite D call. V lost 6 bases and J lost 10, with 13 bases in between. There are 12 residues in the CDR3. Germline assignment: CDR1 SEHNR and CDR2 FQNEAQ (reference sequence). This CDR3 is CASSSPLGEQFF. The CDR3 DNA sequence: TGTGCCAGCAGTTCCCCTCTAGGCGAGCAGTTCTTC.

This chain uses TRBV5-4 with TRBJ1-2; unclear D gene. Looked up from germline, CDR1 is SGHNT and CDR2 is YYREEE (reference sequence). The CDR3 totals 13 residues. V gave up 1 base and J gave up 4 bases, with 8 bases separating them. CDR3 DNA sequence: TGTGCCAGCAGCTTGAAGGCGAGCTATGGCTACACCTTC. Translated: CASSLKASYGYTF.

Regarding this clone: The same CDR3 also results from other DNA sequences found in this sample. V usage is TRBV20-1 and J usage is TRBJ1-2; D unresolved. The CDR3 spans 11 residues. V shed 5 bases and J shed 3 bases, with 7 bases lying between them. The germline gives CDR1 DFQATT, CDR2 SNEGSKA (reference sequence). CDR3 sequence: CSAPRDYGYTF. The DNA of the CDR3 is TGCAGTGCTCCCCGGGACTATGGCTACACCTTC.

CDR3 coding DNA: TGTGCCAGCAGCTGGGGACAGATGGACACTGAAGCTTTCTTT. Translating it yields CASSWGQMDTEAFF. The rearrangement joins TRBV7-6 to TRBJ1-1; the match to TRBD1 covers 7 bases. The germline V gene encodes CDR1 SGHVS and CDR2 FNYEAQ. CDR3 length: 14 amino acids. Trimming at V came to 4 bases and at J to 3 bases, leaving 5 bases not matched to a gene.

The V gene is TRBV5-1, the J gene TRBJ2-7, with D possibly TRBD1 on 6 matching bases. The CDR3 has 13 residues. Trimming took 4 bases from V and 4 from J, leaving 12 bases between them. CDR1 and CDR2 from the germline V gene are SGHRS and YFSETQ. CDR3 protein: CASSVGHQYEQYF. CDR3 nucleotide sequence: TGCGCCAGCAGCGTGGGACACCAATACGAGCAGTACTTC. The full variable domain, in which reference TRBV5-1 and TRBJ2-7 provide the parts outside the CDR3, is KAGVTQTPRYLIKTRGQQVTLSCSPISGHRSVSWYQQTPGQGLQFLFEYFSETQRNKGNFPGRFSGRQFSNSRSEMNVSTLELGDSALYLCASSVGHQYEQYFGPGTRLTVT.